The present TCR beta chain was sequenced within a study of molecular identifiers for immune sequencing clone quantification. Study-wide findings and caveats: For effector cells, clones above 20 RNA copies held over 97% of molecules; for naive cells, under 1%.

Naive CD8 T cells underwent sorting with the CD8+CD4-CCR7+CD45RA+ definition. For bulk TCR libraries, previously described methods and listed TCR primers were used. TCRdb ran MiXCR on the PCR reads and lists one entry per CDR3 protein. This sample has approximately 680,000 distinct CDR3 sequences, with around 25% found just once. As regards this clonotype: As yet, its antigen is unknown. A much larger clone lies a single base off, so this may be a read error.

This CDR3 is built from 13 residues. The V end lost 2 bases, the J end lost 5 bases, and 10 bases lay between the germline ends. Germline CDR1 MNHNY, CDR2 SVGAGI (reference sequence). Sequenced: naive CD8+ T cells from blood, with Jurkat cell RNA spiked in. Indicated subset: FACS-sorted CD8+CD4-CCR7+CD45RA+ naive T cells. V is TRBV6-6 and J is TRBJ2-7; the D is unclear. This TCR was sampled from a human donor in good health. Some libraries in this study had Jurkat cell RNA spiked in. CDR3 sequence: CASSYSLNDEQYF. CDR3 DNA sequence: TGTGCCAGCAGTTACAGTCTTAATGACGAGCAGTACTTC.